This T cell receptor (beta chain) was obtained from a study of cytomegalovirus exposure and HLA in healthy donors. The overall study: Of 398 genotyped donors, approximately 84% clustered with self-reported Caucasian donors.

Comment on this clone: The antigen remains undetermined.

PCR amplification relied on 60 Vbeta primers (plus 13 Jbeta primers). The protocol was immunoSEQ multiplex PCR, while the TCRdb copy is restricted to in-frame clones and leaves out a portion. The sample lists around 110,000 clones; about 60% were seen once. The study's findings and limits: With DRB1 most and HLA-C fewest, TCR association rates differed between HLA loci in a later analysis.

V gave up 8 bases and J gave up 0 bases, with 8 bases separating them. The CDR3 sequence is 12 residues long. Germline V CDR1 and CDR2: MNHNS, SASEGT. Sequencing used PBMCs. The chain links TRBV6-1 to TRBJ2-7; the D is unclear. The receptor comes from a woman in her 30s in good health and CMV-seronegative. The CDR3 loop is CASRLSSYEQYF. The CDR3 nucleotides are TGTGCCAGCCGACTTAGCTCCTACGAGCAGTACTTC.